This is a list of T cell receptor beta chains from one sample in a study of breast tumors, draining lymph nodes, adjacent tissues. A single record per CDR3 protein comes from TCRdb applying MiXCR to the multiplex PCR reads. The sample yields approximately 190,000 distinct CDR3 sequences, over 25% seen once. The sequenced sample was axillary lymph node tissue. These receptors came from a female donor with breast cancer. Some clones in this sample may be carry-over from other donors' samples. CDR3s include the opening cysteine and the closing phenylalanine or tryptophan. D genes are given only for firm matches. Not all rows give a size; the values are once, few, many and, for expanded clones, a class.

>TRBD1|TRBJ2-7|15|TRBV11-3|many
CASSLGGQGYYEQYF
TGTGCCAGCAGCTTAGGTGGACAGGGTTACTACGAGCAGTACTTC
>TRBD1|TRBJ2-7|15|TRBV6-1|many
CASSELTGGEYEQYF
TGTGCCAGCAGTGAACTGACAGGGGGCGAGTACGAGCAGTACTTC
>NA|TRBJ2-6|21|TRBV20-1|NA
CSARGYSVTGGLGVGGFVLTF
TGCAGTGCTAGAGGTTACAGCGTCACCGGGGGCTTAGGGGTGGGGGGTTTCGTCCTGACTTTC
>NA|TRBJ2-5|8|TRBV20-1|NA
CSASTQYF
TGCAGTGCTAGTACCCAGTACTTC
>TRBD1|TRBJ2-7|17|TRBV3-1|NA
CASSQLTGTGGGHEQYF
TGTGCCAGCAGCCAACTAACCGGGACAGGGGGAGGCCACGAGCAGTACTTC
>TRBD1|TRBJ1-6|15|TRBV7-2|NA
CASSLDQGAGSPLHF
TGTGCCAGCAGCTTAGACCAGGGGGCCGGTTCACCCCTCCACTTT
>NA|TRBJ2-5|14|TRBV11-2|NA
CASSFRDLQETQYF
TGTGCCAGCAGCTTCCGGGACCTGCAAGAGACCCAGTACTTC
>NA|TRBJ2-7|14|TRBV20-1|few
CSPIPPVQGSEQYF
TGCAGTCCTATCCCACCGGTACAGGGTTCCGAGCAGTACTTC
>NA|TRBJ2-1|17|TRBV7-9|many
CASGPPKLPPLTNEQFF
TGTGCCAGCGGGCCCCCGAAGCTCCCCCCCTTGACCAATGAGCAGTTCTTC
>NA|TRBJ1-2|14|TRBV7-2|many
CASSLDQETYGYTF
TGTGCCAGCAGCTTAGATCAGGAAACCTATGGCTACACCTTC
>NA|TRBJ2-7|14|TRBV20-1|many
CARGSGDSVYEQYF
TGTGCTAGAGGTTCGGGGGACAGCGTCTACGAGCAGTACTTC
>TRBD1|TRBJ2-7|13|TRBV5-8|many
CASSFDRGNEQYF
TGTGCCAGCAGCTTCGACAGGGGCAACGAGCAGTACTTC
>NA|TRBJ2-5|14|TRBV5-1|many
CASSLDLAQETQYF
TGCGCCAGCAGCTTGGATCTAGCTCAAGAGACCCAGTACTTC
>NA|TRBJ2-6|13|TRBV5-1|NA
CASSRRGANVLTF
TGCGCCAGCAGTCGGAGAGGGGCCAACGTCCTGACTTTC
>NA|TRBJ2-2|16|TRBV6-5|once
CASSPGGAYEQRELFF
TGTGCCAGCAGCCCCGGCGGGGCCTACGAGCAGAGGGAGCTGTTTTTT
>TRBD1|TRBJ1-6|13|TRBV6-5|NA
CASRGQRSSPLHF
TGTGCCAGCAGGGGACAGAGATCCTCACCCCTCCACTTT
>NA|TRBJ1-4|14|TRBV24-1|NA
CATSDGMVGEKLFF
TGTGCCACCAGTGATGGGATGGTGGGTGAAAAACTGTTTTTT
>NA|TRBJ2-2|13|TRBV3-1|many
CASSQAGVGELFF
TGTGCCAGCAGCCAAGCGGGGGTCGGGGAGCTGTTTTTT
>NA|TRBJ1-6|16|TRBV9|NA
CASSARSAGEDSPLHF
TGTGCCAGCAGCGCGCGCTCGGCGGGCGAAGATTCTCCCCTCCACTTT
>NA|TRBJ2-1|16|TRBV6-5|few
CASRNSGTYGHNEQFF
TGTGCCAGCAGAAACTCCGGGACATATGGGCACAATGAGCAGTTCTTC
>NA|TRBJ2-5|15|TRBV5-1|many
CASSSFGEEQETQYF
TGCGCCAGCAGCTCTTTTGGGGAGGAGCAAGAGACCCAGTACTTC
>TRBD2|TRBJ2-3|16|TRBV6-4|NA
CASSDSFQRGGNEQYF
TGTGCCAGCAGTGACTCGTTCCAGCGGGGGGGCAATGAGCAGTATTTT
>TRBD1|TRBJ2-5|14|TRBV7-2|NA
CASSFRTGQETQYF
TGTGCCAGCAGCTTTCGGACAGGGCAAGAGACCCAGTACTTC
>TRBD2|TRBJ2-1|17|TRBV4-1|many
CASSQDLTSGGNNEQFF
TGCGCCAGCAGCCAAGACCTGACTAGCGGAGGTAACAATGAGCAGTTCTTC
>NA|TRBJ1-6|14|TRBV7-6|NA
CASSLGTYNSPLHF
TGTGCTAGCAGCTTAGGGACCTATAATTCACCCCTCCACTTT
>NA|TRBJ2-1|13|TRBV2|NA
CASTATGPASQFF
TGTGCCAGCACTGCCACGGGCCCCGCGAGCCAGTTCTTC
>NA|TRBJ1-1|15|TRBV5-1|few
CASRLTASMNTEAFF
TGCGCCAGCAGGTTGACAGCTTCAATGAACACTGAAGCTTTCTTT
>TRBD1|TRBJ2-1|17|TRBV10-2|many
CASSEPPTGGANNEQFF
TGCGCCAGCAGTGAACCTCCTACAGGGGGCGCGAACAATGAGCAGTTCTTC
>TRBD2|TRBJ2-7|16|TRBV2|many
CASSETYGLALHEQYF
TGTGCCAGCAGTGAAACCTACGGACTAGCTCTCCACGAGCAGTACTTC
>NA|TRBJ2-6|16|TRBV9|many
CASSPRDTSGANVLTF
TGTGCCAGCAGCCCGCGGGACACCTCTGGGGCCAACGTCCTGACTTTC
>NA|TRBJ2-1|15|TRBV18|few
CASSPGGVSYNEQFF
TGTGCCAGCTCACCGGGTGGGGTTTCCTACAATGAGCAGTTCTTC
>NA|TRBJ1-2|16|TRBV7-9|many
CASSLTVATHNYGYTF
TGTGCCAGCAGCTTAACAGTCGCGACCCACAACTATGGCTACACCTTC
>NA|TRBJ1-4|13|TRBV6-6|many
CASSHRGQEKLFF
TGTGCCAGCAGTCACCGGGGCCAGGAAAAACTGTTTTTT
>TRBD1|TRBJ2-7|15|TRBV20-1|NA
CSARSPQGAENEQYF
TGCAGTGCTAGATCCCCACAGGGGGCGGAAAACGAGCAGTACTTC
>TRBD1|TRBJ1-5|18|TRBV11-3|many
CASSPRTGIEVSNQPQHF
TGTGCCAGCAGCCCCCGGACAGGGATCGAGGTAAGCAATCAGCCCCAGCATTTT